This T cell receptor beta chain is from a study of OX40 agonist ivuxolimab in advanced cancers. Looking at the study overall: Ivuxolimab, which targeted the costimulatory receptor OX40 (CD134), was an agonistic, fully human IgG2 monoclonal antibody. The paper covers the monotherapy dose-escalation part of the phase I ivuxolimab trial, which included N ≈ 50 patients. Of the 50 to 55 dose-escalation patients, hepatocellular carcinoma was present in about 20, melanoma in some 15, renal cell carcinoma in 9 and head and neck cancer in 9. A male proportion of roughly 85% and a mean age of approximately 55 years, ranging from about 20 to 85, were recorded for the dose-escalation cohort. Partial responses occurred in three dose-escalation patients: two with cutaneous melanoma and one with hepatocellular carcinoma. Prior anti-PD-1, anti-PD-L1 or anti-CTLA-4 therapy was permitted, and 40% of dose-escalation patients had received checkpoint inhibitors. Intravenous ivuxolimab was administered to patients every 2 weeks at six dose levels: 0.01, 0.1, 0.3, 1.5, 3 and 10 mg/kg. The purpose of peripheral TCRbeta sequencing was to test whether ivuxolimab changed TCR sequence diversity and led to clonal T-cell expansion. Study-level results and caveats: On average, CD8+ T cells showed more expanded clones than CD4+ T cells after ivuxolimab. Low levels of normalized T-cell clonal expansion were also seen in some nonresponding patients. Clonal expansion of both CD4+ and CD8+ blood T cells was observed from baseline to week 6 at doses 0.1 to 3.0 mg/kg. The antigen specificity of the clonally expanded peripheral T cells was not determined. In the 0.1-3.0 mg/kg groups, partial responders had among the lowest normalized peripheral clonal expansion, particularly in CD8+ T cells.

The trial excluded patients who had a history of autoimmune disease or were on systemic immunosuppression. Peripheral blood for TCR sequencing was collected from all dose cohorts at baseline, on cycle 4 day 1, and on cycle 7 day 1. The samples were drawn from a first-in-human, open-label, multicenter phase I dose-escalation trial of ivuxolimab. Adults with locally advanced or metastatic head and neck squamous cell, hepatocellular, melanoma or renal cell carcinoma were enrolled in the trial. Before TCR sequencing, CD4+ T cells and CD8+ T cells were sorted from peripheral blood as separate populations. Genomic DNA was extracted from sorted cells for sequencing of the TCRbeta CDR3 region. TCRbeta CDR3 regions were sequenced using the immunoSEQ Assay. What TCRdb holds here is the immuneACCESS table cut down to in-frame rearrangements. Part of the clones is not present; checked against another copy, under half of the missing clones reflect an unresolved V gene, and the others are unexplained. A total of tens of thousands of clones appear in this sample, about 91% of them only once. Of the sample, around 1.8% is held by the ten largest clones.

As encoded in the germline V gene (reference sequence), CDR1 is LNHDA while CDR2 is SQIVND. The CDR3 starts with the cysteine, ends with the phenylalanine, and has 15 residues. The read is trimmed to its CDR3 DNA, 45 bases read in frame from base 1. Trimming removed 5 bases from V and 1 base from J; the gene matches leave 2 bases unexplained. The sample holds a few counts of this clone. It lacks a known antigen. Per-base quality was not reported, and no clone a single base away is much larger than it. Sequenced here: CD4+ or CD8+ T cells sorted from blood, sampled in a trial of the OX40 agonist ivuxolimab. This TCR came from an adult with an advanced solid tumor such as melanoma, head and neck, liver or kidney cancer. Recombination linked TRBV19 to TRBJ2-2, and 9 bases in between align with TRBD2. The CDR3 is CASSGTSLNTGELFF. The base sequence is TGTGCCAGTAGTGGGACTAGCCTGAACACCGGGGAGCTGTTTTTT.